The following is a TCR beta chain sequence with its context. Its specificity is not known. The data belong to a study of post-analysis software for immune sequencing data. Presence of unique molecular identifiers characterized the TCR beta cDNA libraries. When 1 to 10 million T cells were used, they gave hundreds of thousands of cDNA molecules. Via MiXCR, TCRdb re-called the PCR reads, giving one row per CDR3 protein. Seen here are about 160,000 distinct CDR3 sequences, around 36% observed once, and the top ten hold about 26%. Study results and caveats: Batch-mates among the samples co-clustered strongly by F measure. In patients, roughly five TRBV segments were more frequent than in controls, with TRBV5-6, TRBV5-1 and TRBV20-1 among them.

The CDR3 is 14 residues long. The V and J ends lost 3 bases and 8 bases respectively, with 14 bases between them. The rearrangement links TRBV12-3 or TRBV12-4 to TRBJ2-1; no reliable D call. Sequencing was performed on blood, taken after autologous hematopoietic stem cell transplantation. The receptor comes from a girl between 10 and 17 years old with multiple sclerosis. CDR3 amino acids: CASSFPRLLDEQFF. CDR3 bases: TGTGCCAGCAGTTTCCCTAGGCTTCTCGATGAGCAGTTCTTC.